This paragraph covers one TCR delta chain sequence. With a far larger clone one base away, a read error is the likely cause. The V end lost 0 bases, the J end lost 0 bases, and 14 bases lay between the germline ends. The germline gives CDR1 GEAIGNYY, CDR2 EKD. This CDR3 is built from 19 residues. The data are from a study of gamma-delta chains in newborns, infants, children. Study summary: Microbial exposure reportedly drives polyclonal innate γδ T cell expansion after birth.

TCRdb redid the clone calls on the reads with CATT. Here the sample spans some 4,200 delta-chain clones, roughly 2.1% being singletons. The J gene is TRDJ3, the V gene TRDV2; TRDD3 might be the D (6 bases). Input material: blood. The receptor was isolated from a child who was a newborn, infant or young child, either healthy, febrile or measles-vaccinated (not recorded which). The CDR3 sequence: CACDTGWGVRSWDTRQMFF. DNA for the CDR3: TGTGCCTGTGACACCGGATGGGGGGTACGCTCCTGGGACACCCGACAGATGTTTTTC.